This TCR beta chain was recovered during a study of blood T cell repertoires in COVID-19. Study in general: Spain, Italy and the United States supplied samples that represented acute and convalescent COVID-19. PBMCs, B-cell-depleted T cells, or T cells were the source of the cDNA or gDNA that made up the material.

As processed by the authors: The authors estimated nucleated cell counts from reference gene primer amplification. This table comes from immunoSEQ multiplex PCR, and its TCRdb copy is limited to in-frame clones, with some not included. V and J calls and clone size are copied from that table; D and trimming were computed from the DNA. The table has 95,000 to 120,000 clones, 81% seen once. Looked up from germline, CDR1 is LNHDA and CDR2 is SQIVND (reference sequence). Trimming shortened V by 9 bases and J by 11 bases, and 19 bases separated the two germline ends. This CDR3 is 12 amino acids long. V is TRBV19 and J is TRBJ1-2, with D tentatively TRBD1 (6 bases). The sample consisted of peripheral blood. The source of this sequence is a man over 45 with acute or convalescent COVID-19. For the CDR3, the DNA is TGTGCCAGCCAAAAAGGGGGTTTTAAGTACACCTTC. This translates into CASQKGGFKYTF.